This T cell receptor (beta chain) was profiled in a study of T cells after yellow fever vaccination. The study's findings and limits: Most clones from primary vaccination resurfaced after the booster (96% CD4, around 90% CD8).

The V end lost 1 base, the J end lost 4 bases, and 9 bases lay between the germline ends. Germline assignment: CDR1 LGHNA and CDR2 YNFKEQ. CDR3 size: 14 residues. This clonotype was recorded a few times. What it binds is not known. Making TCR cDNA involved 5'RACE template switching, which added UMIs and a universal primer site. TCRdb fed the 5' RACE reads into MiXCR, producing one record per CDR3 protein. The data show about 120,000 distinct CDR3 sequences, with around 6.7% seen just once and approximately 2.7% held by the top ten. The input for sequencing was CD4+ T cells sorted from PBMCs, taken more than 35 days after the first yellow fever vaccination. The chain is built from TRBV4-2 and TRBJ2-3, with no clear D. This TCR was recovered from a man younger than 35 who received the YFV17D yellow fever vaccine. This CDR3 is CASSQAASSDTQYF. In DNA form, the CDR3 reads TGTGCCAGCAGCCAAGCGGCATCGTCAGATACGCAGTATTTT.